The T cell receptor beta chain described here comes from a study of T-cell memory formation after mild COVID-19 (dated by TCRdb to 2020 to 2023). Context from the whole study: TCR sequence clusters from the two donors were found to be largely donor specific. Longitudinal TCRalpha and TCRbeta repertoire sequencing tracked T-cell clones expanding and contracting after mild COVID-19 in two donors. Two young, previously healthy adult volunteers, one female and one male, were included in the cohort.

Ficoll-Paque density gradient centrifugation was used to isolate PBMCs. At least ten counts were recorded for this clonotype. The antigen it recognizes is unknown. Base qualities are missing; no much larger clone stands one base away. The instrument given in TCRdb is Illumina NovaSeq 6000. TCRalpha and TCRbeta cDNA libraries were constructed by 5'RACE with constant-segment primers, with sample barcodes and unique molecular identifiers being introduced. Trizol reagent was used to extract RNA from every sample. Library amplification was performed in two PCR steps, and a second sample barcode and Illumina TruSeq adapters were introduced in the second step. Sequencing of libraries was performed on an Illumina NovaSeq with 2 x 150 bp paired-end reads. The authors' pipeline ran thus. The reads were demultiplexed and collapsed into UMI-guided consensus sequences using migec v1.2.7. With mixcr v2.1.11, UMI consensuses were aligned to TRA and TRB V and J templates and assembled into clonotypes. A clonotype was counted as expanded or contracted only when both edgeR and NoisET called the clonotype significant, with the noise models trained on biological replicates. For edgeR calls, the cutoffs were a false discovery rate-adjusted p below 0.01 and a log2 fold-change threshold of 1. As an exploratory analysis of dynamics, PCA with hierarchical clustering was applied to max-normalized trajectories of the 1000 most abundant clonotypes. Each responding clone was given a CD4 or CD8 phenotype based on the CD4+ and CD8+ repertoires, which had been sequenced separately. TCRdb applied fastp at Q25 and MiXCR to the public reads, then kept only in-frame beta chains. Rows are unified per CDR3 protein, each entry keeping the most common DNA and genes. Clone size and V and J calls follow TCRdb, not the original study. The sample data list under 650,000 distinct CDR3 sequences, and approximately 19% of these were observed just once. The ten largest make up about 12% of the sample.

The CDR3 runs 15 residues from the cysteine to the phenylalanine. Left in the record is the CDR3 DNA by itself, 45 bases read in frame from the first base. What the research found in general, with its limitations: SARS-CoV-2 specificity of the second-wave clones peaking on day 37 was not confirmed. Contracting CD4+ clones appeared mostly in the CM and EM memory subsets, whereas CD8+ clones were enriched in EMRA. Some responding clones were detected in pre-infection memory, suggesting pre-existing cross-reactive memory T cells joined the SARS-CoV-2 response. From day 15 to 85, contracting clones showed balanced CD4/CD8 phenotypes, whereas a second wave of clones that expanded from day 15 to 37 leaned towards CD4+. Only a couple of mild cases were covered in the study, and larger cohorts including severe cases with pre-infection samples were considered necessary.

The receptor comes from an adult woman who had mild COVID-19 (a few samples of this study predate the infection). The sample titles of this study are shuffled in the database, so cell type and time point are left out; the donor was told from shared clones. This receptor chain uses TRBV21-1 and TRBJ2-4. TRBV21-1 is tagged as a pseudogene. What was sequenced was PBMCs or a T cell subset sorted from them (not recorded which). The sequence in DNA is TGTGCCAGCAGCAAAGGGGGGTTAGCCAAAAACATTCAGTACTTC. It codes for CASSKGGLAKNIQYF.